These 11 T cell receptor beta chains originate from one sample sequenced in a study of regulatory T cells in long-lasting Graves disease. Time point described: newly diagnosed GD, antithyroid drugs for less than 3 months. PBMC RNA served as the TCR library source. Investigators prepared the TCR beta libraries by applying iRepertoire HTBI primers and Arm-PCR of CDR3 regions. TCRdb itself ran the multiplex PCR reads through MiXCR, one entry per CDR3 protein. Of 420,000 or so distinct CDR3 sequences in the sample, about a sixth were seen once. These data were likewise used in another study, on T cells in Graves' hyperthyroidism and ophthalmopathy.

Material: peripheral blood mononuclear cells (PBMCs), obtained at new diagnosis, from a patient treated with antithyroid drugs. These receptor sequences come from a woman under 30 with Graves disease.

This clonotype has a count of ten or more. V and J are TRBV28 and TRBJ2-1; 7 positions match TRBD1. Germline V lookup: CDR1 MDHEN, CDR2 SYDVKM. V was clipped by 5 bases and J by 5 bases; unmatched bases: 6. This CDR3 has 14 amino acids. The CDR3 here is CASSPDRANNEQFF. DNA for the CDR3: TGTGCCAGCAGTCCAGACAGGGCGAACAATGAGCAGTTCTTC.

In its sample, this clonotype was seen many times. V usage is TRBV28 and J usage is TRBJ1-3; D unclear. Per the germline V gene, CDR1 is MDHEN and CDR2 is SYDVKM. The CDR3 spans 14 residues. V gave up 1 base and J gave up 2 bases, with 6 bases separating them. The DNA of the CDR3 is TGTGCCAGCAGTTTATACAGTACTGGAAACACCATATATTTT. This sequence encodes CASSLYSTGNTIYF. Full variable domain (remainder filled in from reference TRBV28 and TRBJ1-3): DVKVTQSSRYLVKRTGEKVFLECVQDMDHENMFWYRQDPGLGLRLIYFSYDVKMKEKGDIPEGYSVSREKKERFSLILESASTNQTSMYLCASSLYSTGNTIYFGEGSWLTVV.

This clonotype was recorded many times. The chain recombines TRBV28 with TRBJ1-2, with 7 bases identical to TRBD1. This CDR3 region has 15 residues. The V and J ends lost 4 bases and 2 bases, in that order; junction bases with no gene match: 7. Per germline, CDR1 MDHEN and CDR2 SYDVKM. The CDR3 protein is CASSYLDRDNYGYTF. The CDR3 DNA follows: TGTGCCAGCAGTTATCTAGACAGGGACAACTATGGCTACACCTTC.

This clonotype was counted ten times or more. The V and J genes are TRBV30 and TRBJ2-5, with D unclear. Germline V CDR1 and CDR2: GTSNPN, SVGIG (reference sequence). The CDR3 is 15 amino acids. Trimming stripped 0 bases from V and 0 bases from J, with 11 bases between. As DNA, the CDR3 is TGTGCCTGGAGTGTAATCTCACGCTACCAAGAGACCCAGTACTTC. Amino acids: CAWSVISRYQETQYF. The full variable domain, in which reference TRBV30 and TRBJ2-5 provide the parts outside the CDR3, is SQTIHQWPATLVQPVGSPLSLECTVEGTSNPNLYWYRQAAGRGLQLLFYSVGIGQISSEVPQNLSASRPQDRQFILSSKKLLLSDSGFYLCAWSVISRYQETQYFGPGTRLLVL.

The chain joins TRBV24-1 to TRBJ2-3, with TRBD2 matching 11 bases. Looked up from germline, CDR1 is KGHDR and CDR2 is SFDVKD. This CDR3 has 15 residues. V lost 5 bases, J lost 7 bases, and 7 bases stayed unmatched. CDR3 sequence (DNA): TGTGCCACCAGTGTATTGCGGACTAGCGGGTATACGCAGTATTTT. Protein sequence: CATSVLRTSGYTQYF.

This clonotype came up many times. The chain uses TRBV28 and TRBJ1-5; TRBD1 matches 10 bases. CDR3 length: 15 residues. Unmatched junction bases numbered 3, after V lost 6 bases and J lost 1 base. CDR1 and CDR2 from the germline V gene are MDHEN and SYDVKM. CDR3 sequence: CASRTGGESNQPQHF. CDR3 DNA sequence: TGTGCCAGCAGGACAGGGGGCGAAAGCAATCAGCCCCAGCATTTT.

This clonotype was seen many times. The chain links TRBV11-3 to TRBJ2-7; 9 bases agree with TRBD1. V lost 0 bases and J lost 0; bases outside the gene matches: 3. This CDR3 comprises 16 residues. In germline, CDR1 is SGHNT, CDR2 YENEEA. The CDR3 loop reads CASSLEVQGASYEQYF. The CDR3 coding sequence is TGTGCCAGCAGCTTAGAGGTACAGGGGGCCTCCTACGAGCAGTACTTC.

This clonotype was seen only once. This rearrangement joins TRBV7-9 to TRBJ2-3; D remains ambiguous. The CDR3 runs to 12 residues. V lost 8 bases and J 4 bases, leaving 10 bases between the germline ends. Germline CDR1 SEHNR, CDR2 FQNEAQ (reference sequence). The CDR3 spells CASEPPADTQYF. In nucleotides, the CDR3 is TGTGCCAGCGAGCCCCCGGCAGATACGCAGTATTTT.

At least ten counts were recorded for this clonotype. The chain couples TRBV5-1 to TRBJ1-1, with D hard to call. The V end was cut by 1 base, the J end by 8 bases, with 15 bases between. The CDR3 loop spans 14 amino acids. CDR1 and CDR2 from the germline V gene are SGHRS and YFSETQ. CDR3 coding DNA: TGCGCCAGCAGCTTGCAGCCGGGGTATCTCGAAGCTTTCTTT. The encoded protein is CASSLQPGYLEAFF.

This clonotype has at least ten counts. V usage is TRBV28 and J usage is TRBJ2-3; 10 nucleotides line up with TRBD1. V lost 6 bases to trimming and J lost 1 base; unmatched junction nucleotides: 4. This CDR3 is 15 amino acids long. The germline CDR1 and CDR2 sequences are MDHEN and SYDVKM. The chain's CDR3 is CASSLTGGGTDTQYF. Written as DNA, the CDR3 is TGTGCCAGCAGCTTGACAGGGGGCGGCACAGATACGCAGTATTTT.

This clonotype was found a few times. The rearrangement links TRBV19 to TRBJ1-5; 8 bases line up with TRBD1. V was pared by 1 base and J by 8 bases, with 10 bases of the junction left unmatched. The CDR3 sequence is 16 residues long. Germline CDR1 and CDR2: LNHDA and SQIVND (reference sequence). The CDR3 loop reads CASSIGGQGAWEPQHF. The CDR3 DNA reads TGTGCCAGTAGTATAGGAGGCCAGGGGGCTTGGGAGCCCCAGCATTTT.